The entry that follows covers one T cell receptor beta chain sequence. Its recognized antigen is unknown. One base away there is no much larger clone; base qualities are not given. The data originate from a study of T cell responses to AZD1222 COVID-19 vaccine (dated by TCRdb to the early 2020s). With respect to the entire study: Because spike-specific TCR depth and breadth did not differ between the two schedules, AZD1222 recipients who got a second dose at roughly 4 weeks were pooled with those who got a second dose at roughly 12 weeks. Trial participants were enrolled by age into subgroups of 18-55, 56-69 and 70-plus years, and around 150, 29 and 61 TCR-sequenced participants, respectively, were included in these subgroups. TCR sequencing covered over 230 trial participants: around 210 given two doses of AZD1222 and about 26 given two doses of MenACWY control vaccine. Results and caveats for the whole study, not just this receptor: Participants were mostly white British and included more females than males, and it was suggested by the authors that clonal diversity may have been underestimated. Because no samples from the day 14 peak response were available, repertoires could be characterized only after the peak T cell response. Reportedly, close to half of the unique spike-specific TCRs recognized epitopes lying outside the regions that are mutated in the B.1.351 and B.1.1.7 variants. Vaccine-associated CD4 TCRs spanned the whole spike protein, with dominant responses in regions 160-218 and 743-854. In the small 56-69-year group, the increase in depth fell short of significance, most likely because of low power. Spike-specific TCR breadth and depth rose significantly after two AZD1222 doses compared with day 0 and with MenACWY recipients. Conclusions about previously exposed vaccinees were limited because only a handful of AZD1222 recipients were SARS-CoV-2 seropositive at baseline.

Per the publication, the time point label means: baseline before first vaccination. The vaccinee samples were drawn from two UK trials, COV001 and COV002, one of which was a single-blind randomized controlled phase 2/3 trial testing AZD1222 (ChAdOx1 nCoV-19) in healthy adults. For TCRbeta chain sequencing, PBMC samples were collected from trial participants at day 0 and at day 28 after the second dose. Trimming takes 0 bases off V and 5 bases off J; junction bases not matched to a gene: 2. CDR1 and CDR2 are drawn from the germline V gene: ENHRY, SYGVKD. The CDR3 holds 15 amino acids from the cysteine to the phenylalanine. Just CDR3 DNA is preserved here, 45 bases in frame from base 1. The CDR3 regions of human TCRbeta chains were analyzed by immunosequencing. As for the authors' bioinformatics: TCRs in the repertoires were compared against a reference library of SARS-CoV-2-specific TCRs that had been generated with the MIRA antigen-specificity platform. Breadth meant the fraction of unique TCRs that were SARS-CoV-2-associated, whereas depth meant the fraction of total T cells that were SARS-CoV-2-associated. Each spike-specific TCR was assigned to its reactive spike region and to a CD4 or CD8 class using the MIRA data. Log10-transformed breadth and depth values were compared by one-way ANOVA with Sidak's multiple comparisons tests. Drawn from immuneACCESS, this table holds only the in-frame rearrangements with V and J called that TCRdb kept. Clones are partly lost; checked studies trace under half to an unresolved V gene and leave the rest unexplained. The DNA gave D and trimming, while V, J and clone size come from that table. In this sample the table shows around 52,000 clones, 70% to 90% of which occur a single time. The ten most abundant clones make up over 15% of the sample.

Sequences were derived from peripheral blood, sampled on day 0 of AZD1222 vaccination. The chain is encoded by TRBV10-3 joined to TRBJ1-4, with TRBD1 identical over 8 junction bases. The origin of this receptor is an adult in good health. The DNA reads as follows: TGTGCCATCAGTGAGTCCGGGGACAGGAATGAAAAACTGTTTTTT. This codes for CAISESGDRNEKLFF.